These T cell receptor beta chains were read from a single sample in a study of CD8 T cells in ankylosing spondylitis. One entry per CDR3 protein results from TCRdb running MiXCR on the 5' RACE reads. This sample has around 300,000 distinct CDR3 sequences, with roughly 20% found just once. Sequences were obtained from blood, either unsorted or a sorted T cell fraction (not recorded which). These receptors were taken from a female donor with ankylosing spondylitis or in good health (not recorded which). CDR3s leave out the opening cysteine and the closing phenylalanine or tryptophan. Fields, in order: V gene, CDR3 length, J gene, clone size, CDR3 protein. Clone size is not always given. Where it is, it says once, few, many or a class for expanded clones.

>TRBV4-2|15|TRBJ2-1|few
ASSQGGLAVKGNEQF
>TRBV2|10|TRBJ2-3|-
ASSAVVDTQY
>TRBV6-2/TRBV6-3|10|TRBJ1-1|few
ASSDRVTEAF
>TRBV5-1|13|TRBJ2-1|few
ASSLVGQGWDEQF
>TRBV7-2|12|TRBJ1-2|few
ASSLESGNYGYT
>TRBV20-1|9|TRBJ2-5|few
SAGSWETQY
>TRBV12-3/TRBV12-4|12|TRBJ2-1|-
ASSQQGLAGLLF
>TRBV20-1|12|TRBJ2-1|few
SAQTGRGISEQF
>TRBV28|12|TRBJ2-1|-
ASSRTRTYNEQF
>TRBV23-1|9|TRBJ2-4|-
APGAKNIQY
>TRBV20-1|13|TRBJ2-2|-
SADGGRSYTGELF
>TRBV11-2|14|TRBJ2-2|few
ASSLGRGGNTGELF
>TRBV20-1|12|TRBJ2-3|few
SARDLLGTDTQY
>TRBV19|12|TRBJ2-5|-
ASSGSGNGETQY
>TRBV28|11|TRBJ2-7|-
ASSLQQLYEQY
>TRBV29-1|13|TRBJ2-1|many
SVEVIQGRHNEQF
>TRBV12-3/TRBV12-4|12|TRBJ2-7|-
ASLGRGPNYEQH
>TRBV6-5|13|TRBJ2-4|-
ASSYSTGDGNIQY
>TRBV20-1|11|TRBJ1-6|few
SARAGTNSPLH
>TRBV10-3|13|TRBJ1-4|few
AISDGLGRNEKLF
>TRBV6-1|12|TRBJ1-2|-
ASTPGGQRNGYT
>TRBV6-2/TRBV6-3|14|TRBJ2-1|few
ASFNDRSPPYNEQF
>TRBV12-3/TRBV12-4|10|TRBJ1-2|few
ASSLRKGGYT
>TRBV6-1|13|TRBJ1-1|few
ASSPRLRTPTEAF
>TRBV18|14|TRBJ2-7|few
ASTAIGLALSYEQY
>TRBV6-6|12|TRBJ2-5|many
ASKKGGGLETQY
>TRBV20-1|11|TRBJ1-2|few
SAPTEGGVRYT
>TRBV3-1|14|TRBJ2-2|few
ASSQGSFANTGELF
>TRBV9|13|TRBJ2-7|-
ASSSGTGGFYEQY
>TRBV7-2|15|TRBJ2-6|many
ASSLASQGAGANVLT
>TRBV19|9|TRBJ2-5|-
ATLAGETQY
>TRBV6-2/TRBV6-3|13|TRBJ2-2|-
ASSKREFGTGELF
>TRBV4-3|15|TRBJ2-5|-
ASSQEAAGGFQETQY
>TRBV5-1|13|TRBJ2-1|-
ASSLAFSGVNEQF
>TRBV12-3/TRBV12-4|10|TRBJ1-1|-
ASSFGEGAAF